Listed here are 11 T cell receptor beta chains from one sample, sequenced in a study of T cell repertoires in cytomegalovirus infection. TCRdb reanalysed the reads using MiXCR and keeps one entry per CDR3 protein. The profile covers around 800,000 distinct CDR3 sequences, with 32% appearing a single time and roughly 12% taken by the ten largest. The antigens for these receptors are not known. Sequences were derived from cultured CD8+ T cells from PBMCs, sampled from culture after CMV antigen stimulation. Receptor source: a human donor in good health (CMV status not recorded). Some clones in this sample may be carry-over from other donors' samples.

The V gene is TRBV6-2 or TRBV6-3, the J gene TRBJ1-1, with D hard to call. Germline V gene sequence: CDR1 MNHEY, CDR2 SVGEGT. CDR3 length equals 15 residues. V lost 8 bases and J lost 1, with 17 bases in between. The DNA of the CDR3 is TGTGCCAGCCTCCCCAGGTGGGCGGCGAACACTGAAGCTTTCTTT. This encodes CASLPRWAANTEAFF.

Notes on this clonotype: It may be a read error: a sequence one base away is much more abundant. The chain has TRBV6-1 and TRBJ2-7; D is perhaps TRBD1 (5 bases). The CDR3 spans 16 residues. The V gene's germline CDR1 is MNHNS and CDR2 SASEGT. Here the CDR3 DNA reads TGTGCCAACAGTGAATGGGTTGACAGTTTCTCCTACGAGCAGTACTTC. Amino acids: CANSEWVDSFSYEQYF.

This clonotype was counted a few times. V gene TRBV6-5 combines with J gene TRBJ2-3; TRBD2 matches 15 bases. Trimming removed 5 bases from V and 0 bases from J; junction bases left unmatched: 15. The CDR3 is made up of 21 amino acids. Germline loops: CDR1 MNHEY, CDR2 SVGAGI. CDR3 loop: CASSLPGLAGGGPSSTDTQYF. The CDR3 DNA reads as TGTGCCAGCAGTCTCCCGGGACTAGCGGGGGGTGGCCCCTCTAGCACAGATACGCAGTATTTT.

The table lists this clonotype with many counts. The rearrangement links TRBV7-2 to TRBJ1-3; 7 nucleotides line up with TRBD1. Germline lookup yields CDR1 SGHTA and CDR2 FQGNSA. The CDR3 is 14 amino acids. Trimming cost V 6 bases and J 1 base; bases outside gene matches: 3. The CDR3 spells CASRLQGSGNTIYF. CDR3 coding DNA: TGTGCCAGCAGATTACAGGGGTCTGGAAACACCATATATTTT. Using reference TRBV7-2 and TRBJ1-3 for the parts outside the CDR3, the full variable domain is GAGVSQSPSNKVTEKGKDVELRCDPISGHTALYWYRQSLGQGLEFLIYFQGNSAPDKSGLPSDRFSAERTGGSVSTLTIQRTQQEDSAVYLCASRLQGSGNTIYFGEGSWLTVV.

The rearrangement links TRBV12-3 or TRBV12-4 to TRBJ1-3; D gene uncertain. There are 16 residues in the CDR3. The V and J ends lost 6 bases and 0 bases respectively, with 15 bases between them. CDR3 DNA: TGTGCCAGCAGCCAGGACGGCCAGAGCTCTGGAAACACCATATATTTT. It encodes CASSQDGQSSGNTIYF.

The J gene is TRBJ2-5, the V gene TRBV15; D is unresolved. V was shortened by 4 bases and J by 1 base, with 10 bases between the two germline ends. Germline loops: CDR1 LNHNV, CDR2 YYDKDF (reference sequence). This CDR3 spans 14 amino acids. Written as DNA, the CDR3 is TGTGCCACCAGCATAGTTTTCGCCCAAGAGACCCAGTACTTC. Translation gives CATSIVFAQETQYF.

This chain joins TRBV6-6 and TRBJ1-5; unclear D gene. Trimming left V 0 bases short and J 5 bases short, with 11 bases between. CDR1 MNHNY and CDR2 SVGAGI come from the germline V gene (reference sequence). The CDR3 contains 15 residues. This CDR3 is CASSYSMVEDQPQHF. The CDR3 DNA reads TGTGCCAGCAGTTACTCGATGGTAGAGGATCAGCCCCAGCATTTT.

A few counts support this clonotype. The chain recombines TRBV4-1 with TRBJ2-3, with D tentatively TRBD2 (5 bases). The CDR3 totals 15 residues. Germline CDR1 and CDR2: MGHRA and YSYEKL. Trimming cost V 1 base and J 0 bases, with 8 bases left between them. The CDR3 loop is CASSQGEISTDTQYF. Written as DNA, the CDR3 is TGCGCCAGCAGCCAAGGGGAGATTAGCACAGATACGCAGTATTTT.

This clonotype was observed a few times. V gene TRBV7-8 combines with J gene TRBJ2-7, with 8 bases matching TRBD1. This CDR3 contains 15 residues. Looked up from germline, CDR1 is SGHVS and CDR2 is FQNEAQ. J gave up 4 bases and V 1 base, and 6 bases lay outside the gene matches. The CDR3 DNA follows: TGTGCCAGCAGCTTAGAAAGGACAGGGTGGTACGAGCAGTACGTC. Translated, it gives CASSLERTGWYEQYV.

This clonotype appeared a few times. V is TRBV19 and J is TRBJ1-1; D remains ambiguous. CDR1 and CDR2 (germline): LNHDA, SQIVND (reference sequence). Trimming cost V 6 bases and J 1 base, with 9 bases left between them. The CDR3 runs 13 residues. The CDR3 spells CASSKTPNTEAFF. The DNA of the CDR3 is TGTGCCAGTAGCAAGACACCGAACACTGAAGCTTTCTTT.

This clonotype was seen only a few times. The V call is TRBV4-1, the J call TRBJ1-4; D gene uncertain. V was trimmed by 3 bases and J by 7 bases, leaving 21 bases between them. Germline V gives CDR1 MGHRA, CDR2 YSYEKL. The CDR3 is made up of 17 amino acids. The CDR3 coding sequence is TGCGCCAGCAGCCACGCCCAAGGGAGGGCGAAGGGTGAAAAACTGTTTTTT. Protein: CASSHAQGRAKGEKLFF.